This T cell receptor beta chain was retrieved from a study of cytomegalovirus exposure and HLA in healthy donors. The study, taken as a whole, reports: Most CMV-associated TCR beta chains were later found to appear HLA-restricted. After further analysis at a later stage, roughly 16,000 TCR beta sequences were associated with HLA alleles at 0.05 false discovery rate.

Trimming at V came to 7 bases and at J to 7 bases, leaving 6 bases not matched to a gene. This CDR3 is built from 13 residues. Germline-derived CDR1 and CDR2 are LNHDA and SQIVND (reference sequence). It was with 60 Vbeta and 13 Jbeta primers that the PCR ran. Profiling relied on immunoSEQ multiplex PCR, and the TCRdb table lists in-frame clones only, not all of them. The table shows about 110,000 clones, with approximately 82% occurring only once. Remarks on this clone: No antigen is known for it.

The sequencing input was PBMCs. The receptor's source is a man between 40 and 49 years old in good health and CMV-seronegative. The chain employs TRBV19 and TRBJ2-1; 8 bases map to TRBD1. CDR3 DNA sequence: TGTGCCAGTAACACGGACAGGGCGAATGAGCAGTTCTTC. Residues: CASNTDRANEQFF.